A selection of T cell receptor beta chains follows, all from one sample in a study of CD8 T cells in Susac syndrome. TCRdb reprocessed the immunoSEQ multiplex PCR reads via MiXCR and lists one record per CDR3 protein. Altogether some 52,000 distinct CDR3 sequences are present, 90% to 95% being singletons, with the ten largest covering approximately 0.49%. Sequences were obtained from CD8+ T cells from PBMCs. The receptors come from a human donor with multiple sclerosis. Both conserved end residues are part of each CDR3. Fields, in order: D gene, clone size, V gene, J gene, CDR3 protein, CDR3 DNA. The D gene is left open where the match is weak. Clone size appears in some rows only: once, few, many, or a class for an expanded clone.

>TRBD1|NA|TRBV15|TRBJ1-4
CATSSTQGVNEKLFF
TGTGCCACCAGCAGTACACAGGGGGTGAATGAAAAACTGTTTTTT
>TRBD1|NA|TRBV6-1|TRBJ1-5
CASSEDRGRQPQHF
TGTGCCAGCAGTGAGGACAGGGGACGGCAGCCCCAGCATTTT
>NA|NA|TRBV13|TRBJ1-2
CASSPPLLNYGYTF
TGTGCCAGCAGCCCACCCCTTCTCAACTATGGCTACACCTTC
>NA|NA|TRBV6-2/TRBV6-3|TRBJ1-1
CASSSDSYTEAFF
TGTGCCAGCAGTTCAGACAGCTACACTGAAGCTTTCTTT
>NA|NA|TRBV7-9|TRBJ2-7
CASSPGSNEQYF
TGTGCCAGCAGCCCTGGGTCCAACGAGCAGTACTTC
>NA|NA|TRBV6-2/TRBV6-3|TRBJ2-4
CASRPFDIPAKNIQYF
TGTGCCAGCAGACCCTTCGACATTCCAGCCAAAAACATTCAGTACTTC
>NA|NA|TRBV6-2/TRBV6-3|TRBJ2-3
CASSYSGGLSDTQYF
TGTGCCAGCAGTTACTCGGGCGGGCTGTCTGATACGCAGTATTTT
>TRBD1|NA|TRBV30|TRBJ1-2
CAWATGSNYGYTF
TGTGCCTGGGCGACAGGGTCTAACTATGGCTACACCTTC
>TRBD2|NA|TRBV25-1|TRBJ2-1
CASSEYTSGGAYNEQFF
TGTGCCAGCAGTGAATACACTAGCGGGGGGGCCTACAATGAGCAGTTCTTC
>NA|NA|TRBV3-1|TRBJ2-7
CASSQEWGNEQYF
TGTGCCAGCAGCCAAGAGTGGGGGAACGAGCAGTACTTC
>NA|NA|TRBV12-3/TRBV12-4|TRBJ2-1
CASSFLKGDTSSYNEQFF
TGTGCCAGCAGTTTTCTTAAGGGGGACACTAGCTCCTACAATGAGCAGTTCTTC
>NA|NA|TRBV4-1|TRBJ2-2
CASSKNGAGGELFF
TGCGCCAGCAGCAAAAATGGGGCAGGCGGGGAGCTGTTTTTT
>NA|NA|TRBV7-9|TRBJ2-1
CASSVGGPLMSKEQFF
TGTGCCAGCTCGGTCGGCGGGCCCCTTATGAGTAAGGAGCAGTTCTTC
>NA|NA|TRBV7-9|TRBJ2-1
CASSFPFPHNEQFF
TGTGCCAGCAGCTTCCCTTTTCCCCACAATGAGCAGTTCTTC
>NA|NA|TRBV6-5|TRBJ2-3
CASSPRGRGDTQYF
TGTGCCAGCAGCCCCCGGGGAAGGGGTGATACGCAGTATTTT
>NA|NA|TRBV5-1|TRBJ1-4
CASSYRVTNEKLFF
TGCGCCAGCAGCTACAGGGTTACTAATGAAAAACTGTTTTTT
>NA|once|TRBV4-3|TRBJ1-1
CASSQEEGLNTEAFF
TGCGCCAGCAGCCAAGAGGAGGGGCTGAACACTGAAGCTTTCTTT
>TRBD1|NA|TRBV28|TRBJ2-3
CASSLGQGEDTQYF
TGTGCCAGCAGTTTAGGGCAGGGGGAAGATACGCAGTATTTT
>NA|once|TRBV29-1|TRBJ1-1
CSGHAGEAFF
TGCAGCGGCCACGCGGGTGAAGCTTTCTTT
>NA|NA|TRBV15|TRBJ2-7
CATSRGRGTYEQYF
TGTGCCACCAGCAGAGGCAGGGGCACCTACGAGCAGTACTTC
>TRBD2|NA|TRBV7-2|TRBJ2-3
CASSPRGGPGTDTQYF
TGTGCCAGCAGCCCCCGGGGGGGCCCCGGCACAGATACGCAGTATTTT
>NA|NA|TRBV5-1|TRBJ1-1
CASSLAGSTEAFF
TGCGCCAGCAGCTTGGCGGGATCCACTGAAGCTTTCTTT
>NA|NA|TRBV28|TRBJ1-5
CASSFRQPQHF
TGTGCCAGCAGTTTCCGTCAGCCCCAGCATTTT
>TRBD2|NA|TRBV5-1|TRBJ2-7
CASSLEAGLYYEQYF
TGCGCCAGCAGCTTGGAAGCGGGGCTGTACTACGAGCAGTACTTC
>TRBD2|NA|TRBV7-6|TRBJ2-5
CASSWGLAVQETQYF
TGTGCCAGCAGCTGGGGACTAGCGGTTCAAGAGACCCAGTACTTC
>TRBD1|NA|TRBV15|TRBJ1-6
CAISDRANSPLHF
TGTGCCATCAGCGACAGGGCGAATTCACCCCTCCACTTT
>TRBD1|NA|TRBV15|TRBJ2-7
CATRPTGTVSYEQYF
TGTGCCACCAGACCGACCGGGACAGTCTCCTACGAGCAGTACTTC
>NA|NA|TRBV6-1|TRBJ2-1
CASSEKRSNEQFF
TGTGCCAGCAGTGAGAAACGGAGCAATGAGCAGTTCTTC
>NA|NA|TRBV5-1|TRBJ1-6
CASSLGQWPLHF
TGCGCCAGCAGCTTAGGTCAGTGGCCCCTCCACTTT
>NA|NA|TRBV7-9|TRBJ1-3
CASGALGSGNTIYF
TGTGCTAGCGGTGCGCTAGGCTCTGGAAACACCATATATTTT
>NA|NA|TRBV5-1|TRBJ2-2
CASSPLSGGPLGELFF
TGCGCCAGCAGCCCCTTGTCCGGAGGCCCCCTTGGGGAGCTGTTTTTT
>NA|NA|TRBV7-8|TRBJ2-7
CASSLGLRLGEQYF
TGTGCCAGCAGCTTAGGGCTGCGACTGGGGGAGCAGTACTTC
>NA|NA|TRBV3-1|TRBJ2-3
CASSHPEKGDYSDTQYF
TGTGCCAGCAGCCACCCCGAGAAGGGGGACTATTCAGATACGCAGTATTTT
>NA|NA|TRBV2|TRBJ2-7
CASSRGGLDEQYF
TGTGCCTCCTCACGGGGAGGTCTCGACGAGCAGTACTTC
>TRBD2|once|TRBV4-3|TRBJ2-2
CASSQEMLAGAGELFF
TGCGCCAGCAGCCAAGAGATGCTAGCGGGAGCCGGGGAGCTGTTTTTT
>NA|NA|TRBV7-9|TRBJ1-1
CASSFPPNKQVEEAFF
TGTGCCAGCAGCTTTCCCCCAAACAAACAGGTGGAGGAAGCTTTCTTT
>TRBD1|NA|TRBV28|TRBJ1-2
CASRWTGGSDYGYTF
TGTGCCAGCAGGTGGACAGGGGGTAGTGACTATGGCTACACCTTC
>NA|NA|TRBV7-8|TRBJ2-4
CASSLGFRSKGSTKNIQYF
TGTGCCAGCAGCTTAGGGTTTCGGTCGAAAGGGTCGACCAAAAACATTCAGTACTTC
>TRBD1|NA|TRBV6-4|TRBJ2-1
CASSLWTGHNEQFF
TGTGCCAGCAGTCTTTGGACAGGGCACAATGAGCAGTTCTTC
>NA|few|TRBV6-1|TRBJ1-5
CASTEEASFRPQHF
TGTGCCAGCACCGAAGAGGCCTCTTTCCGACCCCAGCATTTT
>TRBD1|NA|TRBV4-3|TRBJ1-4
CASSPNRGLDEKLFF
TGCGCCAGCAGCCCTAACAGGGGGCTGGATGAAAAACTGTTTTTT
>NA|NA|TRBV7-9|TRBJ1-2
CASPPEGVLLYGYTF
TGTGCCAGCCCTCCCGAGGGGGTTCTTCTCTATGGCTACACCTTC
>TRBD2|once|TRBV2|TRBJ2-1
CASSQLAGGTLTDNEQFF
TGTGCCAGCAGCCAACTAGCGGGGGGCACCCTTACAGACAATGAGCAGTTCTTC
>NA|once|TRBV2|TRBJ1-2
CASSAGVAYGYTF
TGTGCCAGCAGTGCAGGGGTGGCCTATGGCTACACCTTC
>NA|once|TRBV12-3/TRBV12-4|TRBJ1-4
CASSATEKLFF
TGTGCCAGCAGTGCGACCGAAAAACTGTTTTTT
>NA|NA|TRBV7-9|TRBJ2-7
CASSLGGSEQYF
TGTGCCAGCAGCTTGGGGGGCAGCGAGCAGTACTTC
>NA|NA|TRBV7-9|TRBJ1-1
CASSREAFF
TGTGCCAGCAGCCGTGAAGCTTTCTTT
>NA|NA|TRBV7-9|TRBJ1-4
CASSLGWGPKGEKLFF
TGTGCCAGCAGCTTAGGGTGGGGTCCGAAGGGTGAAAAACTGTTTTTT
>NA|NA|TRBV6-2/TRBV6-3|TRBJ1-2
CASSLGDGYTF
TGTGCCAGCAGTCTAGGGGATGGCTACACCTTC
>NA|NA|TRBV5-4|TRBJ1-2
CASSLGGVLGGYTF
TGTGCCAGCAGCTTGGGGGGGGTCTTAGGGGGCTACACCTTC
>NA|once|TRBV20-1|TRBJ1-6
CSASRGPFGSPLHF
TGCAGTGCTTCCCGAGGGCCCTTTGGTTCACCCCTCCACTTT
>NA|once|TRBV7-9|TRBJ1-1
CASSELIDTEAFF
TGTGCCAGCAGCGAACTCATCGACACTGAAGCTTTCTTT
>NA|once|TRBV4-3|TRBJ1-2
CASSHPGLAGYTF
TGCGCCAGCAGCCACCCCGGACTCGCCGGCTACACCTTC
>NA|NA|TRBV2|TRBJ1-1
CASTLGRNYMNTEAFF
TGTGCCAGCACCCTGGGCCGGAATTACATGAACACTGAAGCTTTCTTT
>NA|NA|TRBV27|TRBJ2-7
CASSLSGREQYF
TGTGCCAGCAGTTTATCGGGTAGGGAGCAGTACTTC
>NA|once|TRBV28|TRBJ2-6
CASTTGGWAGANVLTF
TGTGCCAGCACCACCGGAGGTTGGGCCGGGGCCAACGTCCTGACTTTC
>NA|NA|TRBV6-2/TRBV6-3|TRBJ2-7
CASSPPSGDSSSYEQYF
TGTGCCAGCAGCCCTCCTTCCGGGGACTCTAGCTCCTACGAGCAGTACTTC